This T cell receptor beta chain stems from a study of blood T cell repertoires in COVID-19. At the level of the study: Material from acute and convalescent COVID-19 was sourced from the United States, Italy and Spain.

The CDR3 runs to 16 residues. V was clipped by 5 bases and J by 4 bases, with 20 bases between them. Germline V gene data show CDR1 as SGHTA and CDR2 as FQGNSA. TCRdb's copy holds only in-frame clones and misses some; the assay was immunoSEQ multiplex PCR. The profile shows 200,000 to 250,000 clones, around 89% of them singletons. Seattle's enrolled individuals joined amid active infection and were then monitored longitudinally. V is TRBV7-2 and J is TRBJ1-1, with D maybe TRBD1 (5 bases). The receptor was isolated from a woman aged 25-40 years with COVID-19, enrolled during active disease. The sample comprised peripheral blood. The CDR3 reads CASSRDQSGLGTEAFF. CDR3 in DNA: TGTGCCAGCAGCCGCGACCAGTCAGGGTTGGGCACTGAAGCTTTCTTT.